This T cell receptor beta chain was found in a study of T cells after posttransplantation cyclophosphamide. Assay: immunoSEQ multiplex PCR; the TCRdb copy retains only in-frame clones and omits some. The table records roughly 16,000 clones, about nine tenths of them present only once. Control samples came 1 year after myeloablative marrow transplants with methotrexate plus calcineurin inhibitor. Germline V lookup: CDR1 SGHTA, CDR2 FQGTGA. This CDR3 has 16 residues. V lost 5 bases and J lost 2; bases outside the gene matches: 4. The material was PBMCs, obtained after an allogeneic stem cell transplant with a calcineurin inhibitor and methotrexate. This clonotype originated in a male patient in his 50s who received an allogeneic stem cell transplant from an unrelated donor, was CMV-positive, and had chronic GVHD only. Some T cells may trace back to the graft donor. This chain uses TRBV7-3 with TRBJ2-3, with 13 bases that match TRBD2. The CDR3 DNA sequence: TGTGCCAGCAGCCCAGGGACTAGCGGGGCCACAGATACGCAGTATTTT. The encoded protein is CASSPGTSGATDTQYF.